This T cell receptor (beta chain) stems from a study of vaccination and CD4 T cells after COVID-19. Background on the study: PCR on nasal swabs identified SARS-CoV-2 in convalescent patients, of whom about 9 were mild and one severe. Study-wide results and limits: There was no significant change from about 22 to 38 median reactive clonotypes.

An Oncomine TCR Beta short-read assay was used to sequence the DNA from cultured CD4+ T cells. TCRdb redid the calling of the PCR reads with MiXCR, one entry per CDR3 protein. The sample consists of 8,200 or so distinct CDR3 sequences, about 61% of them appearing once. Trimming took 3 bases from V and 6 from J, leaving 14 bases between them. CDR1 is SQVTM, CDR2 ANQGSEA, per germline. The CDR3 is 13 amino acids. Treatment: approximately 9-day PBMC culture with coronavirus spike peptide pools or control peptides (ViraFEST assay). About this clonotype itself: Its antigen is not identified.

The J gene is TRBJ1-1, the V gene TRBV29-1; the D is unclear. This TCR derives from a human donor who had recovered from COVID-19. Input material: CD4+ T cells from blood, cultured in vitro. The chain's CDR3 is CSVDPRGLSEAFF. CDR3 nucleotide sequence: TGCAGCGTTGACCCTCGGGGATTGTCTGAAGCTTTCTTT.